The T cell receptor beta chain under discussion was sequenced for a study of blood T cell repertoires in COVID-19 (TCRdb year 2020). With respect to the entire study: The collaborator samples originated in the United States, Italy and Spain and spanned the acute and convalescent phases of COVID-19. The prospective study material was composed of cDNA or gDNA derived from T cells, B-cell-depleted T cells, or PBMCs. The dataset comprised deeply sampled blood TCRbeta repertoires from subjects exposed to, actively infected with, or recovered from COVID-19. The repertoires were made available in a free public database intended to serve as a resource for research on the immune response to SARS-CoV-2. Samples came from the ongoing ImmuneRACE study (first 160 participants) plus 1,254 subjects from 6 global collaborators. The sample metadata nearly always contained a de-identified subject ID, COVID-19 status, age in years and sex. Where available, HLA class I and class II types were obtained from metadata supplied by the sample provider rather than from assay-based typing.

By sample share, this clone is medium-sized (0.01 to 0.1%). The clone's antigen remains unknown. The input lacks base qualities; no much larger clone sits a single base away. Study-level results and caveats: The amount of clinical and demographic metadata varied by source and participant and was provided uncurated.

Participants in the prospective study were aged roughly 18 to 89 years, lived in 20 to 30 United States geographic areas, and enrolled through a virtual design. In the prospective study, cohorts were assigned on the basis of participant-reported clinical history obtained from a screening survey and a study questionnaire. Recovered participants in ImmuneRACE Cohort 3 were defined as having two consecutive negative NP/OP PCR tests, clearance from a healthcare professional, or resolution of symptoms. Mobile phlebotomists in the prospective study collected whole blood, serum and a nasopharyngeal or oropharyngeal swab from every participant. Participants in the prospective study had the option to provide additional blood draws and questionnaires over a roughly two-month period. Before DNA extraction, blood samples from the prospective study were shipped at room temperature or frozen. There are 11 amino acids in the CDR3, from cysteine to phenylalanine inclusive. Kept here is only the CDR3 DNA, which spans 33 bases and is read in frame from base 1. Looking up the germline V gene (reference sequence) yields CDR1 LNHDA and CDR2 SQIVND. A distance of 14 bases separates the germline ends of V and J, which lose 11 bases and 9 bases respectively.

TCRbeta CDR3 regions were amplified from genomic DNA using the immunoSEQ Assay, a bias-controlled multiplex PCR. Per the source publication's procedure: Nucleated cell counts per sample were estimated from amplification of reference gene primers within the assay. To quantify the absolute abundance of each unique TCRbeta CDR3 rearrangement, sequence reads were collapsed and filtered. For each sample, productive Simpson clonality was calculated as the square root of Simpson's diversity index across productive rearrangements. The source is immuneACCESS, and TCRdb retained only in-frame sequences with V and J called. Part of the clones is not carried over; for the studies checked, unresolved V genes explain less than half of this, and the remainder is unexplained. Clonal size and the V and J genes are those of that table, whereas D and trimming came from the DNA. For this sample there are 160,000 or so clones; around 81% appear just once. 4.5% to 7.5% of the sample is in the top ten clones.

This chain joins TRBV19 to TRBJ2-1; the best D guess is TRBD2, with 6 bases matching. Source material: PBMCs or T cells enriched from blood (not recorded which). This TCR was recovered from a man aged 35-49 years who had recovered from COVID-19. The CDR3 amino acid sequence is: CAVKSGGEQFF. In nucleotides, the sequence is TGTGCCGTCAAATCCGGGGGTGAGCAGTTCTTC. The CDR3, completed at both ends by the reference TRBV19 and TRBJ2-1 genes, gives the full variable domain DGGITQSPKYLFRKEGQNVTLSCEQNLNHDAMYWYRQDPGQGLRLIYYSQIVNDFQKGDIAEGYSVSREKKESFPLTVTSAQKNPTAFYLCAVKSGGEQFFGPGTRLTVL.